The rows below give T cell receptor beta chains drawn from one sample of a study of T cell clones after liver transplantation. Clones were read by immunoSEQ multiplex PCR, and TCRdb kept only the in-frame ones, dropping some. This table holds 93,000 or so clones, under 90% found once. Sequenced here: CD4+ T cells from blood, sampled around 48 months after liver transplant. The receptor source for this set is a human patient who received a liver transplant. The graft donor may account for some of the T cells. Both conserved end residues are part of each CDR3. A D gene is named only where the DNA matches it firmly. Where a row states a size, it is once, few, many or the class of an expanded clone; other rows omit it.

v_call	d_call	j_call	clone_size	cdr3_aa	cdr3_nt
TRBV25-1	TRBD2	TRBJ2-5	once	CASSAPTSGGRETQYF	TGTGCCAGCAGTGCCCCCACTAGCGGGGGAAGAGAGACCCAGTACTTC
TRBV14	NA	TRBJ1-2	few	CASSQQTLANYGYTF	TGTGCCAGCAGCCAACAGACCTTAGCTAACTATGGCTACACCTTC
TRBV6-6	NA	TRBJ2-2	NA	CASSYSTAGELFF	TGTGCCAGCAGTTACTCGACGGCCGGGGAGCTGTTTTTT
TRBV6-6	NA	TRBJ1-2	NA	CASSPGAGYGYTF	TGTGCCAGCAGTCCGGGGGCGGGCTATGGCTACACCTTC
TRBV18	TRBD1	TRBJ2-3	NA	CASSPQGQGTDTQYF	TGTGCCAGCTCACCACAGGGACAGGGCACAGATACGCAGTATTTT
TRBV19	NA	TRBJ2-5	NA	CASSIPEGGRLETQYF	TGTGCCAGTAGTATTCCCGAAGGGGGGCGGTTGGAGACCCAGTACTTC
TRBV9	NA	TRBJ2-7	NA	CASSATGTSGEQYF	TGTGCCAGCAGCGCGACCGGGACCTCGGGGGAGCAGTACTTC
TRBV19	TRBD1	TRBJ1-2	NA	CASSIADRRHYGYTF	TGTGCCAGTAGTATCGCGGACAGGAGGCACTATGGCTACACCTTC
TRBV7-6	TRBD2	TRBJ2-3	NA	CASAGGARDTQYF	TGTGCCTCCGCCGGGGGGGCGAGAGATACGCAGTATTTT
TRBV28	TRBD2	TRBJ2-1	NA	CASSAPTAGGQSEQFF	TGTGCCAGCAGTGCCCCGACAGCGGGAGGGCAGAGTGAGCAGTTCTTC
TRBV28	NA	TRBJ2-7	NA	CASSLRVNEQYF	TGTGCCAGCAGTTTGAGGGTTAACGAGCAGTACTTC
TRBV27	TRBD2	TRBJ2-7	NA	CASSTGRAGPYEQYF	TGTGCCAGCAGTACCGGGAGGGCCGGCCCCTACGAGCAGTACTTC
TRBV19	NA	TRBJ2-1	NA	CASSRGYNEQFF	TGTGCCAGTTCCCGGGGTTACAATGAGCAGTTCTTC
TRBV18	NA	TRBJ1-4	NA	CASSPSRGDEKLFF	TGTGCCAGCTCACCAAGCCGGGGTGATGAAAAACTGTTTTTT
TRBV9	NA	TRBJ1-1	NA	CASSVVVGSRTEAFF	TGTGCCAGCAGCGTAGTGGTCGGAAGTCGAACTGAAGCTTTCTTT
TRBV7-9	TRBD1	TRBJ1-4	NA	CASSPGSGQSNEKLFF	TGTGCCAGCAGCCCCGGTTCGGGACAGAGTAATGAAAAACTGTTTTTT
TRBV2	TRBD1	TRBJ2-2	NA	CASSAGTGQTGELFF	TGTGCCAGCAGTGCCGGGACAGGGCAAACCGGGGAGCTGTTTTTT
TRBV2	NA	TRBJ2-6	once	CASLVGSWGSGANVLTF	TGTGCCAGCCTCGTGGGATCTTGGGGTTCTGGGGCCAACGTCCTGACTTTC
TRBV7-3	NA	TRBJ1-1	NA	CASSLTPLTEAFF	TGTGCCAGCAGCTTAACCCCGCTCACTGAAGCTTTCTTT
TRBV15	TRBD1	TRBJ1-3	NA	CATSRGDSGPAGNTIYF	TGTGCCACCAGCAGAGGGGACAGTGGTCCAGCTGGAAACACCATATATTTT
TRBV11-2	NA	TRBJ1-1	few	CASSLDLGNTEAFF	TGTGCCAGCAGCTTAGATCTAGGGAACACTGAAGCTTTCTTT
TRBV5-4	NA	TRBJ2-1	NA	CASSLYPSRSGFNEQFF	TGTGCCAGCAGCTTGTACCCCTCCCGGTCGGGGTTCAATGAGCAGTTCTTC
TRBV7-3	TRBD1	TRBJ2-3	NA	CASSSKRQGSNTDTQYF	TGTGCCAGCAGCTCCAAAAGACAGGGAAGTAACACAGATACGCAGTATTTT
TRBV15	NA	TRBJ2-3	NA	CATSVTASTDTQYF	TGTGCCACCAGTGTGACAGCTAGCACAGATACGCAGTATTTT
TRBV18	NA	TRBJ1-1	NA	CATTVNTEAFF	TGTGCCACCACAGTAAACACTGAAGCTTTCTTT
TRBV18	NA	TRBJ1-1	NA	CASSPLGGLDTEAFF	TGTGCCAGCTCACCCCTCGGGGGGCTGGACACTGAAGCTTTCTTT
TRBV7-3	TRBD2	TRBJ2-1	NA	CASSPRVRGGLAGGPSYNEQFF	TGTGCCAGCAGCCCTAGGGTTCGAGGTGGACTAGCGGGAGGGCCATCCTACAATGAGCAGTTCTTC
TRBV29-1	TRBD1	TRBJ1-2	few	CSDWDRGRNGYTF	TGCAGCGACTGGGACAGGGGGCGAAATGGCTACACCTTC
TRBV7-3	NA	TRBJ1-1	NA	CASSPNGGGNTEAFF	TGTGCCAGCAGCCCCAACGGGGGGGGGAACACTGAAGCTTTCTTT
TRBV19	NA	TRBJ2-1	few	CASSMPPYYNEQFF	TGTGCCAGTAGTATGCCACCATATTACAATGAGCAGTTCTTC
TRBV7-3	NA	TRBJ2-1	NA	CASSLTTGAGNEQFF	TGTGCCAGCAGCTTAACGACGGGGGCAGGCAATGAGCAGTTCTTC
TRBV10-1	NA	TRBJ2-7	NA	CASKKSRYEQYF	TGCGCCAGCAAAAAATCCCGATACGAGCAGTACTTC
TRBV2	NA	TRBJ1-5	NA	CASSELRDSDRQPQHF	TGTGCCAGCAGTGAACTCCGGGACTCGGATAGACAGCCCCAGCATTTT
TRBV7-3	TRBD1	TRBJ2-3	once	CASSPGQGASDTQYF	TGTGCCAGCAGCCCGGGACAGGGGGCCTCAGATACGCAGTATTTT
TRBV5-3	NA	TRBJ2-2	NA	CARSLEGTKGTGELFF	TGTGCCAGAAGCTTGGAGGGGACAAAAGGGACCGGGGAGCTGTTTTTT
TRBV11-2	NA	TRBJ2-7	NA	CASSFLGDPPGEQYF	TGTGCCAGCAGCTTCCTGGGGGACCCCCCTGGCGAGCAGTACTTC
TRBV5-1	NA	TRBJ1-4	NA	CASSLEEGWNEKLFF	TGCGCCAGCAGCTTGGAGGAGGGATGGAATGAAAAACTGTTTTTT
TRBV19	NA	TRBJ2-3	once	CASSIRGDTQYF	TGTGCCAGTAGTATTAGAGGTGATACGCAGTATTTT